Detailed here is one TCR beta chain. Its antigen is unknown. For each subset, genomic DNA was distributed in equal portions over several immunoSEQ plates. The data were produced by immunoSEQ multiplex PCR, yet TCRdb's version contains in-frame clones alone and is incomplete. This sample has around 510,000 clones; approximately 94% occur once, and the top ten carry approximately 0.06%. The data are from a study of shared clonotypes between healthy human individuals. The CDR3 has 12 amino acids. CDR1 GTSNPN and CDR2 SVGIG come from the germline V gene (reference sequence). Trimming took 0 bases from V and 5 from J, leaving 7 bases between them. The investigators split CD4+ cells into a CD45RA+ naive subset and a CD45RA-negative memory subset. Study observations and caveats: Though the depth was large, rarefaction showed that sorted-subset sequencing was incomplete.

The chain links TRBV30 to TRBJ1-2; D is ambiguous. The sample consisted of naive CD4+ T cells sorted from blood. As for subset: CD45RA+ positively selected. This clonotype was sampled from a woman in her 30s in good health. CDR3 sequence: CAWSVTAYGYTF. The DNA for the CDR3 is TGTGCCTGGAGTGTTACGGCGTATGGCTACACCTTC.